A selection of T cell receptor beta chains follows, all from one sample in a study of T cells in Graves' hyperthyroidism and ophthalmopathy. TCRdb redid the calling of the multiplex PCR reads with MiXCR, one entry per CDR3 protein. Of about 350,000 distinct CDR3 sequences listed, approximately 15% are singletons. The sample taken for sequencing was blood. The receptors were sampled from a woman under 40 with Graves' hyperthyroidism. CDR3s include the opening cysteine and the closing phenylalanine or tryptophan. Each record gives: CDR3 protein, CDR3 DNA, D gene, V gene, clone size, J gene. The D gene is left open where the match is weak. Clone size is given for some rows only: seen once, a few or many times, or a class if the clone is expanded.

CDR3 protein: CASSPRFRGEREAHEQFF
CDR3 DNA: TGTGCCAGCAGCCCCCGCTTTCGGGGTGAGCGGGAGGCCCATGAGCAGTTCTTC
D gene: TRBD2
V gene: TRBV7-2
clone size: many
J gene: TRBJ2-1

CDR3 protein: CASSPGQGAFNEQFF
CDR3 DNA: TGTGCCAGCAGCCCGGGACAGGGGGCGTTCAATGAGCAGTTCTTC
D gene: TRBD1
V gene: TRBV11-2
clone size: many
J gene: TRBJ2-1

CDR3 protein: CASSLLIGTPFTDTQYF
CDR3 DNA: TGTGCCAGCAGCTTATTGATAGGGACGCCCTTCACAGATACGCAGTATTTT
D gene: NA
V gene: TRBV7-6
clone size: few
J gene: TRBJ2-3

CDR3 protein: CASSHGTVDLYGYTF
CDR3 DNA: TGCGCCAGCAGCCACGGGACGGTAGACCTCTATGGCTACACCTTC
D gene: NA
V gene: TRBV5-1
clone size: NA
J gene: TRBJ1-2

CDR3 protein: CSVEDTTGTYGYTF
CDR3 DNA: TGCAGCGTTGAAGATACAACAGGGACCTATGGCTACACCTTC
D gene: NA
V gene: TRBV29-1
clone size: NA
J gene: TRBJ1-2

CDR3 protein: CASSRTGAAQNIQYF
CDR3 DNA: TGTGCCAGCAGCCGGACAGGGGCAGCCCAAAACATTCAGTACTTC
D gene: TRBD1
V gene: TRBV7-9
clone size: NA
J gene: TRBJ2-4

CDR3 protein: CASSVSVLAGYNEQFF
CDR3 DNA: TGTGCCAGCAGCGTATCAGTACTAGCGGGTTACAATGAGCAGTTCTTC
D gene: TRBD2
V gene: TRBV9
clone size: NA
J gene: TRBJ2-1

CDR3 protein: CSAGLSSYEQYF
CDR3 DNA: TGCAGTGCCGGGCTGAGCTCCTACGAGCAGTACTTC
D gene: NA
V gene: TRBV20-1
clone size: few
J gene: TRBJ2-7

CDR3 protein: CASSQDPGLAGGETQYF
CDR3 DNA: TGTGCCAGCAGCCAGGACCCGGGACTAGCGGGAGGAGAGACCCAGTACTTC
D gene: TRBD2
V gene: TRBV4-2
clone size: few
J gene: TRBJ2-5

CDR3 protein: CASSPDLGTGYYEQYF
CDR3 DNA: TGTGCCAGCAGCCCAGATTTGGGGACAGGCTACTACGAGCAGTACTTC
D gene: TRBD1
V gene: TRBV9
clone size: many
J gene: TRBJ2-7

CDR3 protein: CASIPPGLTSGNTIYF
CDR3 DNA: TGTGCCAGCATCCCACCAGGCCTTACCTCTGGAAACACCATATATTTT
D gene: NA
V gene: TRBV12-3/TRBV12-4
clone size: few
J gene: TRBJ1-3

CDR3 protein: CASSPSRSSYNEQFF
CDR3 DNA: TGTGCCAGCAGTCCCAGCCGAAGCTCCTACAATGAGCAGTTCTTC
D gene: NA
V gene: TRBV27
clone size: many
J gene: TRBJ2-1

CDR3 protein: CSVDLSIRGYTF
CDR3 DNA: TGCAGCGTTGACCTTAGTATTCGAGGCTACACCTTC
D gene: NA
V gene: TRBV29-1
clone size: few
J gene: TRBJ1-2

CDR3 protein: CASQPTGLNTQYF
CDR3 DNA: TGTGCCAGCCAACCCACAGGGTTAAATACGCAGTATTTT
D gene: NA
V gene: TRBV27
clone size: many
J gene: TRBJ2-3

CDR3 protein: CASSPHAIGYNEQFF
CDR3 DNA: TGTGCCAGCAGCCCTCATGCGATTGGGTACAATGAGCAGTTCTTC
D gene: NA
V gene: TRBV12-3/TRBV12-4
clone size: many
J gene: TRBJ2-1

CDR3 protein: CASSLGSRASNQPQHF
CDR3 DNA: TGTGCCAGCAGCTTAGGCTCACGCGCTAGCAATCAGCCCCAGCATTTT
D gene: NA
V gene: TRBV7-2
clone size: many
J gene: TRBJ1-5

CDR3 protein: CASSARGQGRDGYTF
CDR3 DNA: TGTGCCAGCAGCGCCAGAGGGCAGGGCCGCGATGGCTACACCTTC
D gene: NA
V gene: TRBV9
clone size: once
J gene: TRBJ1-2

CDR3 protein: CASSFTWTVYEQYF
CDR3 DNA: TGTGCCAGCAGCTTCACTTGGACAGTCTACGAGCAGTACTTC
D gene: NA
V gene: TRBV7-9
clone size: many
J gene: TRBJ2-7

CDR3 protein: CAISEVGGWETQYF
CDR3 DNA: TGTGCCATCAGTGAGGTCGGTGGGTGGGAGACCCAGTACTTC
D gene: NA
V gene: TRBV10-3
clone size: few
J gene: TRBJ2-5

CDR3 protein: CASSDPGLNTQYF
CDR3 DNA: TGTGCCAGCAGCGACCCGGGACTCAATACGCAGTATTTT
D gene: NA
V gene: TRBV6-2/TRBV6-3
clone size: NA
J gene: TRBJ2-3

CDR3 protein: CASSLGSGTNEQFF
CDR3 DNA: TGTGCCAGCAGTTTAGGTTCTGGGACCAATGAGCAGTTCTTC
D gene: NA
V gene: TRBV28
clone size: many
J gene: TRBJ2-1

CDR3 protein: CASSFSSSPTRLASNIQYF
CDR3 DNA: TGTGCCAGCAGCTTCAGCTCCTCACCCACAAGACTAGCGTCGAACATTCAGTACTTC
D gene: TRBD2
V gene: TRBV11-2
clone size: NA
J gene: TRBJ2-4

CDR3 protein: CSVDRGPGELFF
CDR3 DNA: TGCAGTGTGGACAGGGGGCCCGGGGAGCTGTTTTTT
D gene: TRBD1
V gene: TRBV20-1
clone size: NA
J gene: TRBJ2-2

CDR3 protein: CASSLEGASPLHF
CDR3 DNA: TGTGCCAGCAGCTTAGAGGGCGCTTCACCCCTCCACTTT
D gene: NA
V gene: TRBV7-3
clone size: many
J gene: TRBJ1-6

CDR3 protein: CASSLSVRGGELFF
CDR3 DNA: TGTGCCAGCAGCTTATCCGTTCGGGGCGGGGAGCTGTTTTTT
D gene: NA
V gene: TRBV11-3
clone size: NA
J gene: TRBJ2-2

CDR3 protein: CASSVRGSNYGYTF
CDR3 DNA: TGTGCCAGCAGTGTCAGGGGGTCTAACTATGGCTACACCTTC
D gene: TRBD1
V gene: TRBV12-3/TRBV12-4
clone size: many
J gene: TRBJ1-2

CDR3 protein: CASRRAGRNYGYTF
CDR3 DNA: TGTGCCAGCAGACGGGCGGGAAGGAACTATGGCTACACCTTC
D gene: NA
V gene: TRBV12-3/TRBV12-4
clone size: many
J gene: TRBJ1-2

CDR3 protein: CASSFGKDTQYF
CDR3 DNA: TGTGCCAGCAGTTTTGGGAAGGATACGCAGTATTTT
D gene: NA
V gene: TRBV12-3/TRBV12-4
clone size: many
J gene: TRBJ2-3

CDR3 protein: CASRRQGVDQPQHF
CDR3 DNA: TGTGCCAGCAGACGGCAGGGGGTTGATCAGCCCCAGCATTTT
D gene: TRBD1
V gene: TRBV5-6
clone size: few
J gene: TRBJ1-5

CDR3 protein: CSVGRVTGELFF
CDR3 DNA: TGCAGTGTCGGGAGGGTCACCGGGGAGCTGTTTTTT
D gene: TRBD2
V gene: TRBV20-1
clone size: many
J gene: TRBJ2-2

CDR3 protein: CASSESAVSGANVLTF
CDR3 DNA: TGTGCCAGCAGTGAATCCGCAGTCTCTGGGGCCAACGTCCTGACTTTC
D gene: NA
V gene: TRBV2
clone size: few
J gene: TRBJ2-6

CDR3 protein: CASSSPVRDTQYF
CDR3 DNA: TGTGCCAGCAGCTCCCCGGTGCGTGATACGCAGTATTTT
D gene: NA
V gene: TRBV7-9
clone size: NA
J gene: TRBJ2-3

CDR3 protein: CASQTGPGGYTF
CDR3 DNA: TGTGCCAGTCAGACAGGGCCCGGAGGCTACACCTTC
D gene: TRBD1
V gene: TRBV2
clone size: many
J gene: TRBJ1-2

CDR3 protein: CASSQSGGENIQYF
CDR3 DNA: TGTGCCAGCTCACAGTCAGGGGGCGAAAACATTCAGTACTTC
D gene: TRBD1
V gene: TRBV18
clone size: few
J gene: TRBJ2-4

CDR3 protein: CASSYARLAGGGELFF
CDR3 DNA: TGTGCCAGCAGTTACGCCCGACTAGCGGGAGGCGGGGAGCTGTTTTTT
D gene: TRBD2
V gene: TRBV6-5
clone size: NA
J gene: TRBJ2-2

CDR3 protein: CSVGQGYYGYTF
CDR3 DNA: TGCAGCGTTGGACAGGGGTACTATGGCTACACCTTC
D gene: TRBD1
V gene: TRBV29-1
clone size: NA
J gene: TRBJ1-2

CDR3 protein: CASSPRLAGGPGYQETQYF
CDR3 DNA: TGTGCCAGCAGCCCTCGACTAGCGGGAGGGCCGGGGTACCAAGAGACCCAGTACTTC
D gene: TRBD2
V gene: TRBV7-9
clone size: few
J gene: TRBJ2-5

CDR3 protein: CASSLLGSTPPYGYTF
CDR3 DNA: TGTGCCAGCAGCTTACTGGGATCCACCCCCCCCTATGGCTACACCTTC
D gene: NA
V gene: TRBV28
clone size: many
J gene: TRBJ1-2

CDR3 protein: CASLQAGRSYEQYF
CDR3 DNA: TGTGCCAGCCTCCAGGCGGGAAGGTCCTACGAGCAGTACTTC
D gene: NA
V gene: TRBV7-9
clone size: many
J gene: TRBJ2-7

CDR3 protein: CATSADRGTDTQYF
CDR3 DNA: TGTGCCACCAGCGCAGACAGGGGCACAGATACGCAGTATTTT
D gene: TRBD1
V gene: TRBV24-1
clone size: NA
J gene: TRBJ2-3

CDR3 protein: CASSYDSSGSPLHF
CDR3 DNA: TGTGCCAGCAGCTACGACTCGTCGGGATCACCCCTCCACTTT
D gene: NA
V gene: TRBV11-2
clone size: NA
J gene: TRBJ1-6

CDR3 protein: CASSLDIAGNTIYF
CDR3 DNA: TGTGCCAGCAGCCTCGACATTGCTGGAAACACCATATATTTT
D gene: NA
V gene: TRBV7-2
clone size: few
J gene: TRBJ1-3